This is a list of T cell receptor beta chains from one sample in a study of CD8 T cells in Susac syndrome. TCRdb used MiXCR to reprocess the immunoSEQ multiplex PCR reads, holding one entry per CDR3 protein. The table has 150,000 to 200,000 distinct CDR3 sequences, roughly 93% seen once. Input material: CD4+ T cells from PBMCs. The receptors here all came from a human donor in good health. CDR3s include the opening cysteine and the closing phenylalanine or tryptophan. Fields, in order: V gene, J gene, clone size, D gene, CDR3 protein, CDR3 DNA. A D gene is named only where the DNA matches it firmly. Only part of the rows carry a size: once, few, many, or a class if the clone is expanded.

V: TRBV10-3; J: TRBJ2-3; size: NA; D: NA; CDR3: CAISEVAGPGDTQYF; DNA: TGTGCCATCAGTGAGGTGGCGGGGCCCGGAGATACGCAGTATTTT
V: TRBV2; J: TRBJ2-2; size: NA; D: TRBD2; CDR3: CASKPSGVSRTGELFF; DNA: TGTGCCAGCAAACCTAGCGGGGTCTCACGAACCGGGGAGCTGTTTTTT
V: TRBV6-4; J: TRBJ2-7; size: NA; D: NA; CDR3: CASSAGPRDEQYF; DNA: TGTGCCAGCAGTGCCGGTCCGCGGGACGAGCAGTACTTC
V: TRBV5-6; J: TRBJ2-7; size: NA; D: NA; CDR3: CASSSRDKLTSQYF; DNA: TGTGCCAGCAGCTCCCGGGACAAGTTAACGTCGCAGTACTTC
V: TRBV5-1; J: TRBJ2-3; size: NA; D: TRBD2; CDR3: CASRPLTSADTQYF; DNA: TGCGCCAGCAGACCCTTGACTAGCGCGGATACGCAGTATTTT
V: TRBV16; J: TRBJ1-5; size: NA; D: TRBD1; CDR3: CASSQSGQGYQPQHF; DNA: TGTGCCAGCAGCCAATCCGGACAGGGGTATCAGCCCCAGCATTTT
V: TRBV13; J: TRBJ2-5; size: NA; D: TRBD2; CDR3: CASSLGSGVYQETQYF; DNA: TGTGCCAGCAGCTTAGGTAGCGGGGTATACCAAGAGACCCAGTACTTC
V: TRBV2; J: TRBJ1-1; size: NA; D: NA; CDR3: CASSEARAGVWGTEAFF; DNA: TGTGCCAGCAGTGAAGCGCGGGCAGGGGTCTGGGGCACTGAAGCTTTCTTT
V: TRBV9; J: TRBJ1-3; size: NA; D: NA; CDR3: CASSSSTIGNTIYF; DNA: TGTGCCAGCAGCTCCTCTACCATTGGAAACACCATATATTTT
V: TRBV14; J: TRBJ1-1; size: NA; D: NA; CDR3: CASSQELGAIRLNTEAFF; DNA: TGTGCCAGCAGCCAAGAATTAGGGGCAATCCGGCTGAACACTGAAGCTTTCTTT
V: TRBV19; J: TRBJ2-1; size: NA; D: NA; CDR3: CASSIDLGGGGYNEQFF; DNA: TGTGCCAGTAGTATAGATCTCGGAGGGGGGGGCTACAATGAGCAGTTCTTC
V: TRBV30; J: TRBJ2-5; size: NA; D: NA; CDR3: CAWSVAAGSLETQYF; DNA: TGTGCCTGGAGTGTAGCGGCAGGGTCCCTTGAGACCCAGTACTTC
V: TRBV7-2; J: TRBJ1-2; size: NA; D: NA; CDR3: CASTKPGGANYGYTF; DNA: TGTGCCAGCACCAAACCTGGGGGCGCGAACTATGGCTACACCTTC
V: TRBV7-9; J: TRBJ1-6; size: few; D: NA; CDR3: CASSLGGSRNSPLHF; DNA: TGTGCCAGCAGTTTAGGGGGATCGCGTAATTCACCCCTCCACTTT
V: TRBV18; J: TRBJ2-7; size: NA; D: NA; CDR3: CASSQTQGYEQYF; DNA: TGTGCCAGCTCACAAACACAGGGCTACGAGCAGTACTTC
V: TRBV2; J: TRBJ1-4; size: NA; D: NA; CDR3: CASRRTATNEKLFF; DNA: TGTGCCAGCAGGCGGACGGCAACTAATGAAAAACTGTTTTTT
V: TRBV27; J: TRBJ2-3; size: NA; D: TRBD1; CDR3: CASRMRDSSTDTQYF; DNA: TGTGCCAGCAGAATGAGGGACAGTAGCACAGATACGCAGTATTTT
V: TRBV4-2; J: TRBJ2-1; size: NA; D: NA; CDR3: CASSPEGGANEQFF; DNA: TGTGCCAGCAGCCCCGAGGGGGGGGCGAATGAGCAGTTCTTC
V: TRBV23-1; J: TRBJ1-2; size: once; D: NA; CDR3: CASSLEVSRSYGYTF; DNA: TGCGCCAGCAGTCTCGAAGTCTCGCGGAGCTATGGCTACACCTTC
V: TRBV3-1; J: TRBJ1-3; size: NA; D: NA; CDR3: CASSQEHTGSGNTIYF; DNA: TGTGCCAGCAGCCAGGAACACACAGGGTCTGGAAACACCATATATTTT
V: TRBV29-1; J: TRBJ1-1; size: NA; D: NA; CDR3: CSVWAVEVTEAFF; DNA: TGCAGCGTATGGGCAGTGGAGGTCACTGAAGCTTTCTTT
V: TRBV29-1; J: TRBJ2-3; size: once; D: NA; CDR3: CSVDPGSTDTQYF; DNA: TGCAGCGTTGATCCAGGGTCCACAGATACGCAGTATTTT
V: TRBV7-2; J: TRBJ2-5; size: NA; D: NA; CDR3: CASSFSGTSRETQYF; DNA: TGTGCCAGCAGCTTCTCCGGGACCTCCAGGGAGACCCAGTACTTC
V: TRBV7-2; J: TRBJ1-6; size: NA; D: NA; CDR3: CASSLIRHNSPLHF; DNA: TGTGCCAGCAGCTTAATCAGACATAATTCACCCCTCCACTTT
V: TRBV30; J: TRBJ1-2; size: NA; D: TRBD1; CDR3: CAWRKGDRVSDGYTF; DNA: TGTGCCTGGAGAAAAGGGGACAGGGTATCGGATGGCTACACCTTC
V: TRBV10-2; J: TRBJ1-1; size: NA; D: TRBD1; CDR3: CASNSGGTEAFF; DNA: TGCGCCAGCAACTCAGGGGGCACTGAAGCTTTCTTT
V: TRBV20-1; J: TRBJ2-5; size: NA; D: NA; CDR3: CSASEGLVETQYF; DNA: TGCAGTGCTAGTGAGGGGCTTGTGGAGACCCAGTACTTC
V: TRBV7-2; J: TRBJ1-1; size: NA; D: NA; CDR3: CASSLLQDTEAFF; DNA: TGTGCCAGCAGCTTACTTCAAGACACTGAAGCTTTCTTT
V: TRBV4-1; J: TRBJ1-6; size: NA; D: NA; CDR3: CASSQVGRGPNSPLHF; DNA: TGCGCCAGCAGCCAAGTAGGCAGGGGTCCGAATTCACCCCTCCACTTT
V: TRBV4-1; J: TRBJ2-7; size: NA; D: NA; CDR3: CASRETWTTYEQYF; DNA: TGCGCCAGCAGAGAGACATGGACCACCTACGAGCAGTACTTC
V: TRBV2; J: TRBJ2-1; size: NA; D: TRBD2; CDR3: CASSGLAGGYNEQFF; DNA: TGTGCCAGCAGTGGACTAGCGGGGGGCTACAATGAGCAGTTCTTC
V: TRBV2; J: TRBJ2-2; size: NA; D: NA; CDR3: CASSDISNTGELFF; DNA: TGTGCCAGCAGTGATATATCGAACACCGGGGAGCTGTTTTTT
V: TRBV7-2; J: TRBJ1-1; size: NA; D: TRBD1; CDR3: CASSAHRGETEAFF; DNA: TGTGCCAGCAGCGCCCACAGGGGGGAGACTGAAGCTTTCTTT
V: TRBV10-3; J: TRBJ1-2; size: NA; D: NA; CDR3: CAISGGRGGYGYTF; DNA: TGTGCCATCAGTGGGGGGAGGGGCGGCTATGGCTACACCTTC
V: TRBV19; J: TRBJ2-6; size: NA; D: NA; CDR3: CASSPRQFSGANVLTF; DNA: TGTGCCAGTAGTCCTCGACAGTTCTCTGGGGCCAACGTCCTGACTTTC
V: TRBV5-6; J: TRBJ2-3; size: NA; D: NA; CDR3: CASSLPRSRGSTDTQYF; DNA: TGTGCCAGCAGCTTGCCCCGCAGCAGGGGCAGCACAGATACGCAGTATTTT
V: TRBV29-1; J: TRBJ2-1; size: NA; D: TRBD1; CDR3: CSGKQGRDAYNEQFF; DNA: TGCAGCGGGAAACAGGGGCGCGACGCCTACAATGAGCAGTTCTTC
V: TRBV20-1; J: TRBJ2-3; size: NA; D: NA; CDR3: CSVNNGANTDTQYF; DNA: TGCAGTGTTAACAATGGGGCAAACACAGATACGCAGTATTTT
V: TRBV11-2; J: TRBJ1-2; size: NA; D: NA; CDR3: CASSLGHTGRYYGYTF; DNA: TGTGCCAGCAGCCTAGGCCATACAGGGCGATACTATGGCTACACCTTC
V: TRBV10-3; J: TRBJ2-5; size: NA; D: TRBD2; CDR3: CAIRGGGAVETQYF; DNA: TGTGCCATCAGAGGCGGGGGGGCCGTGGAGACCCAGTACTTC
V: TRBV20-1; J: TRBJ2-1; size: NA; D: TRBD1; CDR3: CSARPGTGPYNEQFF; DNA: TGCAGTGCGCGTCCCGGGACAGGCCCCTACAATGAGCAGTTCTTC
V: TRBV2; J: TRBJ2-7; size: NA; D: NA; CDR3: CASSPFRGGRDEQYF; DNA: TGTGCCAGCAGTCCCTTTAGAGGGGGTAGGGACGAGCAGTACTTC
V: TRBV3-1; J: TRBJ2-3; size: NA; D: TRBD2; CDR3: CASSLSGGSADTQYF; DNA: TGTGCCAGCAGCCTGTCGGGGGGGTCAGCAGATACGCAGTATTTT
V: TRBV5-6; J: TRBJ2-5; size: NA; D: TRBD2; CDR3: CASSSARGGETQYF; DNA: TGTGCCAGCAGCTCAGCCCGGGGGGGAGAGACCCAGTACTTC
V: TRBV27; J: TRBJ1-3; size: NA; D: NA; CDR3: CASTASSGNTIYF; DNA: TGTGCCAGCACCGCAAGCTCTGGAAACACCATATATTTT
V: TRBV27; J: TRBJ1-2; size: NA; D: TRBD1; CDR3: CASRGTGANYGYTF; DNA: TGTGCCAGCAGGGGGACAGGGGCTAACTATGGCTACACCTTC
V: TRBV7-2; J: TRBJ2-1; size: NA; D: NA; CDR3: CASSLSRNNEQFF; DNA: TGTGCCAGCAGCTTAAGTAGGAATAATGAGCAGTTCTTC
V: TRBV5-1; J: TRBJ2-5; size: NA; D: NA; CDR3: CASSGAGTSEETQYF; DNA: TGCGCCAGCAGCGGAGCCGGGACCAGCGAAGAGACCCAGTACTTC
V: TRBV6-5; J: TRBJ1-2; size: NA; D: TRBD1; CDR3: CASSTGQSYGYTF; DNA: TGTGCCAGCAGCACGGGACAGAGCTATGGCTACACCTTC
V: TRBV4-1; J: TRBJ1-1; size: NA; D: NA; CDR3: CASSQAGTPNTEAFF; DNA: TGCGCCAGCAGCCAAGCCGGGACGCCGAACACTGAAGCTTTCTTT
V: TRBV5-1; J: TRBJ2-7; size: NA; D: NA; CDR3: CASSLGGDYVEQYF; DNA: TGCGCCAGCAGCTTGGGGGGCGACTATGTCGAGCAGTACTTC